One and the same sample provided the 28 T cell receptor beta chains below, sequenced in a study of blood T cell repertoires in COVID-19. Assay used: immunoSEQ multiplex PCR; TCRdb lists only in-frame clones, some missing. This sample has a few hundred thousand clones; around 87% occur once, and the top ten carry over 0.95%. Sequencing used PBMCs or T cells enriched from blood (not recorded which). The receptor source for this set is a young man who had recovered from COVID-19.

The V gene is TRBV29-1, the J gene TRBJ1-2; 10 nucleotides agree with TRBD1. The CDR3 runs 13 residues. The junction had 5 bases not matched to a gene; V was cut back by 4 bases and J by 6 bases. Germline V lookup: CDR1 SQVTM, CDR2 ANQGSEA. This CDR3 is CSVVDRGLNGYTF. CDR3 DNA sequence: TGCAGCGTTGTAGACAGGGGGCTCAATGGCTACACCTTC. Full variable domain (remainder filled in from reference TRBV29-1 and TRBJ1-2): SAVISQKPSRDICQRGTSLTIQCQVDSQVTMMFWYRQQPGQSLTLIATANQGSEATYESGFVIDKFPISRPNLTFSTLTVSNMSPEDSSIYLCSVVDRGLNGYTFGSGTRLTVV.

The V gene is TRBV4-1, the J gene TRBJ2-5, with D hard to call. V lost 5 bases and J lost 4, with 11 bases in between. The CDR3 has 13 residues. Germline-derived CDR1 and CDR2 are MGHRA and YSYEKL. In DNA form, the CDR3 reads TGCGCCAGCAGCGCGACAACTCGAGAGACCCAGTACTTC. Its protein product is CASSATTRETQYF.

The chain uses TRBV27 and TRBJ2-5, with D maybe TRBD1 (5 bases). Germline loops: CDR1 MNHEY, CDR2 SMNVEV (reference sequence). The germline V and J ends were trimmed by 0 bases and 4 bases, with 12 bases remaining between them. This CDR3 is built from 15 residues. This CDR3 is CASSLSRQGGETQYF. As DNA, the CDR3 is TGTGCCAGCAGTTTATCTCGGCAGGGCGGAGAGACCCAGTACTTC.

V is TRBV4-1 and J is TRBJ1-4; 7 nucleotides line up with TRBD1. Germline CDR1 reads MGHRA; CDR2 reads YSYEKL. The CDR3 contains 22 residues. V lost 7 bases, J lost 0 bases, and 26 bases stayed unmatched. Here the CDR3 DNA reads TGCGCCAGCACCTCAGGCCCCGGGACAGACGGGTTATTATCTGCAACTAATGAAAAACTGTTTTTT. Protein product: CASTSGPGTDGLLSATNEKLFF.

The chain recombines TRBV5-1 with TRBJ2-3; 9 bases match TRBD2. The CDR3 totals 15 residues. With 2 bases clipped from V and 2 bases from J, the junction kept 3 bases outside the gene matches. Germline V gene data show CDR1 as SGHRS and CDR2 as YFSETQ. CDR3 nucleotides: TGCGCCAGCAGCTTAACTAGCGGGCCCACAGATACGCAGTATTTT. This encodes CASSLTSGPTDTQYF.

The J gene is TRBJ2-7, the V gene TRBV5-1; possible D gene TRBD2, 5 bases. Looked up from germline, CDR1 is SGHRS and CDR2 is YFSETQ. Trimming cost V 2 bases and J 7 bases, with 13 bases left between them. The CDR3 runs 13 residues. The chain's CDR3 is CASSFLMRDEQYF. In nucleotides, the CDR3 is TGCGCCAGCAGCTTTCTTATGAGGGATGAGCAGTACTTC.

The CDR3 nucleotides are TGTGCCAGCAGTTTGGGACTAGCGGGAATGTATGAGCAGTTCTTC. This sequence encodes CASSLGLAGMYEQFF. The gene calls are TRBV28 and TRBJ2-1; 13 nucleotides agree with TRBD2. CDR1 and CDR2 from the germline V gene are MDHEN and SYDVKM. Germline trimming cut 3 bases from V and 8 bases from J; bases unmatched to any gene: 4. CDR3 length: 15 amino acids. Based on the CDR3 plus reference TRBV28 and TRBJ2-1, the full variable domain is DVKVTQSSRYLVKRTGEKVFLECVQDMDHENMFWYRQDPGLGLRLIYFSYDVKMKEKGDIPEGYSVSREKKERFSLILESASTNQTSMYLCASSLGLAGMYEQFFGPGTRLTVL.

This rearrangement joins TRBV2 to TRBJ1-1; D is unresolved. The germline V and J ends were trimmed by 2 bases and 1 base, with 11 bases remaining between them. Germline values: CDR1 SNHLY, CDR2 FYNNEI. CDR3 size: 15 residues. This chain's CDR3 is CASSESRVRNTEAFF. As DNA, the CDR3 is TGTGCCAGCAGTGAATCCCGTGTCCGGAACACTGAAGCTTTCTTT.

The chain combines TRBV5-6 with TRBJ1-2; 9 nucleotides agree with TRBD1. Germline trimming cut 3 bases from V and 8 bases from J; bases unmatched to any gene: 5. Germline-derived CDR1 and CDR2 are SGHDT and YYEEEE. This CDR3 is built from 13 residues. The CDR3 region is CASSWTGEAGYTF. In DNA, the CDR3 is TGTGCCAGCAGCTGGACAGGGGAAGCGGGCTACACCTTC.

The rearrangement joins TRBV18 to TRBJ1-3; possible D gene TRBD1, 5 bases. V gave up 8 bases and J gave up 0 bases, with 8 bases separating them. Germline loops: CDR1 KGHSH, CDR2 LQKENI. This CDR3 has 13 residues. CDR3 bases: TGTGCCAGCGGGGGGGACTCTGGAAACACCATATATTTT. This translates into CASGGDSGNTIYF.

The genes are TRBV30 and TRBJ1-2; D possibly corresponds to TRBD1 (6 bases). CDR3 length: 12 amino acids. Per germline, CDR1 GTSNPN and CDR2 SVGIG (reference sequence). Deletions cut 3 bases from V and 8 bases from J, with 13 bases between. The CDR3 is CAWRGGGRGYTF. The CDR3 DNA reads TGTGCCTGGAGGGGAGGGGGTAGAGGCTACACCTTC.

The gene calls are TRBV7-3 and TRBJ2-6; 8 bases align to TRBD2. The junction had 7 bases not matched to a gene; V was cut back by 5 bases and J by 7 bases. Germline V lookup: CDR1 SGHTA, CDR2 FQGTGA. The CDR3 has 15 amino acids. The CDR3 protein is CASSPGGGRANVLTF. In nucleotides, the CDR3 is TGTGCCAGCAGCCCGGGAGGGGGGAGAGCCAACGTCCTGACTTTC.

This chain uses TRBV18 with TRBJ1-1; D possibly corresponds to TRBD1 (6 bases). This CDR3 has 14 residues. V lost 6 bases and J 4 bases, leaving 15 bases between the germline ends. Germline lookup yields CDR1 KGHSH and CDR2 LQKENI. CDR3 sequence reads: CASSEQGVSTEAFF. In nucleotides, the CDR3 is TGTGCCAGCTCGGAACAGGGAGTCAGCACTGAAGCTTTCTTT.

This chain uses TRBV18 with TRBJ2-7; 8 bases are a match to TRBD1. V gave up 2 bases and J gave up 0 bases; unmatched junction bases: 3. The V gene's germline CDR1 is KGHSH and CDR2 LQKENI. The CDR3 runs 15 residues. The CDR3, as DNA: TGTGCCAGCTCACCAAGGACAGGGAGCTCCTACGAGCAGTACTTC. Its protein is CASSPRTGSSYEQYF.

The count of this clone is one. This chain links TRBV7-3 with TRBJ1-2; perhaps TRBD1 as D (5 bases). Looked up from germline, CDR1 is SGHTA and CDR2 is FQGTGA. V was clipped by 1 base and J by 6 bases, with 9 bases between them. This CDR3 is 13 amino acids long. CDR3 sequence (DNA): TGTGCCAGCAGCTTAAGGGGCGACGATGGCTACACCTTC. Its protein product is CASSLRGDDGYTF.

The chain joins TRBV19 to TRBJ2-3, with 11 nucleotides matching TRBD2. The CDR3 is made up of 17 amino acids. V lost 2 bases to trimming and J lost 1 base; unmatched junction nucleotides: 5. Germline V gene data show CDR1 as LNHDA and CDR2 as SQIVND (reference sequence). CDR3 sequence: CASSIHGLAGRTDTQYF. CDR3 DNA: TGTGCCAGTAGTATACACGGACTAGCGGGCCGCACAGATACGCAGTATTTT. The full variable domain, its missing parts supplied by reference TRBV19 and TRBJ2-3, is DGGITQSPKYLFRKEGQNVTLSCEQNLNHDAMYWYRQDPGQGLRLIYYSQIVNDFQKGDIAEGYSVSREKKESFPLTVTSAQKNPTAFYLCASSIHGLAGRTDTQYFGPGTRLTVL.

The chain combines TRBV7-2 with TRBJ1-6, with D hard to call. The germline V gene encodes CDR1 SGHTA and CDR2 FQGNSA. V was shortened by 0 bases and J by 7 bases, with 10 bases between the two germline ends. CDR3 length: 15 residues. The CDR3 sequence: CASSLARGGNSPLHF. The DNA for the CDR3 is TGTGCCAGCAGCTTAGCGCGGGGAGGGAATTCACCCCTCCACTTT.

The chain carries TRBV28 and TRBJ2-7, with D tentatively TRBD1 (5 bases). V gave up 1 base and J gave up 0 bases, with 10 bases separating them. This CDR3 is 15 amino acids long. Germline CDR1 reads MDHEN; CDR2 reads SYDVKM. In nucleotides, the CDR3 is TGTGCCAGCAGTTTATCCAGGGAAGACTCCTACGAGCAGTACTTC. Translated: CASSLSREDSYEQYF.

This chain joins TRBV30 and TRBJ2-7; TRBD2 aligns across 8 bases. CDR3 size: 14 residues. V lost 1 base to trimming and J lost 4 bases; unmatched junction nucleotides: 6. Germline CDR1 GTSNPN, CDR2 SVGIG (reference sequence). The CDR3 bases are TGTGCCTGGAGTGCGGCGGGGGGTCTTTACGAGCAGTACTTC. Encoded protein: CAWSAAGGLYEQYF.

J is TRBJ2-1 and V is TRBV7-9; tentative D call: TRBD2 (7 bases). Trimming removed 10 bases at V and 13 bases at J, with 17 bases between. This CDR3 region has 11 residues. Germline V gives CDR1 SEHNR, CDR2 FQNEAQ (reference sequence). The CDR3 loop reads CATLRGGDQFF. DNA for the CDR3: TGTGCCACCCTGCGCGGGGGCGATCAGTTCTTC.

The chain's CDR3 is CASSLERGAGEKLFF. The CDR3 coding sequence is TGCGCCAGCAGCTTGGAGCGGGGGGCGGGTGAGAAACTGTTTTTT. This chain uses TRBV5-1 with TRBJ1-4; possible D gene TRBD1, 6 bases. Trimming shortened V by 0 bases and J by 11 bases, and 17 bases separated the two germline ends. CDR1 is SGHRS and CDR2 is YFSETQ in the germline V gene. The CDR3 has 15 amino acids.

The chain recombines TRBV6-2 or TRBV6-3 with TRBJ1-5; D perhaps matches TRBD1 (5 bases). Trimming shortened V by 2 bases and J by 2 bases, and 7 bases separated the two germline ends. Germline CDR1 and CDR2: MNHEY and SVGEGT. The CDR3 has 14 residues. The CDR3 protein is CASSYVRGNQPQHF. Written as DNA, the CDR3 is TGTGCCAGCAGTTACGTCAGGGGCAATCAGCCCCAGCATTTT.

The V gene is TRBV7-9, the J gene TRBJ1-2; D not resolved. V dropped 1 base and J dropped 4 bases, with 10 bases sitting between them. Germline CDR1 reads SEHNR; CDR2 reads FQNEAQ (reference sequence). The length of the CDR3 is 14 residues. For the CDR3, the DNA is TGTGCCAGCAGCTTAGTAACACAGATCTATGGCTACACCTTC. As protein: CASSLVTQIYGYTF. The complete variable domain, with remaining parts taken from reference TRBV7-9 and TRBJ1-2, reads DTGVSQNPRHKITKRGQNVTFRCDPISEHNRLYWYRQTLGQGPEFLTYFQNEAQLEKSRLLSDRFSAERPKGSFSTLEIQRTEQGDSAMYLCASSLVTQIYGYTFGSGTRLTVV.

The chain has TRBV6-5 and TRBJ2-7, with D perhaps TRBD2 (7 bases). V was shortened by 6 bases and J by 3 bases, with 12 bases between the two germline ends. The V gene's germline CDR1 is MNHEY and CDR2 SVGAGI. CDR3 size: 13 residues. The CDR3 DNA sequence: TGTGCCAGCAGGGCGGGGGCGATCTACGAGCAGTACTTC. Translating gives CASRAGAIYEQYF.

The V call is TRBV3-1 (or the pseudogene TRBV3-2), the J call TRBJ2-1, with 9 bases matching TRBD2. CDR3 length: 15 amino acids. Germline loops: CDR1 LGHDT, CDR2 YNNKEL (reference sequence). The V and J ends lost 6 bases and 0 bases, in that order; junction bases with no gene match: 3. CDR3 loop: CASRAGGVSYNEQFF. The CDR3 coding sequence is TGTGCCAGCAGAGCGGGGGGAGTCTCCTACAATGAGCAGTTCTTC.

The rearrangement uses TRBV4-1 and TRBJ1-4, with 10 bases that match TRBD1. Germline V lookup: CDR1 MGHRA, CDR2 YSYEKL. This CDR3 comprises 17 residues. V trimming: 5 bases; J trimming: 0 bases; junction bases outside the gene matches: 6. CDR3 in amino acids: CASSSRDRGATNEKLFF. DNA for the CDR3: TGCGCCAGCAGCTCCCGGGACAGGGGTGCAACTAATGAAAAACTGTTTTTT.

The rearrangement joins TRBV25-1 to TRBJ1-3, with D maybe TRBD1 (5 bases). Trimming removed 4 bases from V and 2 bases from J, with 6 bases in between. Germline CDR1 MGHDK, CDR2 SYGVNS. The CDR3 spans 13 residues. The CDR3 sequence is CASSAGTGNTIYF. CDR3 nucleotide sequence: TGTGCCAGCAGTGCAGGGACTGGAAACACCATATATTTT.

This rearrangement joins TRBV5-1 to TRBJ1-2; D is unresolved. V lost 1 base to trimming and J lost 2 bases, with 9 bases between them. In germline, CDR1 is SGHRS, CDR2 YFSETQ. CDR3 length: 14 residues. DNA for the CDR3: TGCGCCAGCAGCTTGTTTGGTGGCAACTATGGCTACACCTTC. Its protein product is CASSLFGGNYGYTF. Looking up the rest from reference TRBV5-1 and TRBJ1-2 gives the full variable domain: KAGVTQTPRYLIKTRGQQVTLSCSPISGHRSVSWYQQTPGQGLQFLFEYFSETQRNKGNFPGRFSGRQFSNSRSEMNVSTLELGDSALYLCASSLFGGNYGYTFGSGTRLTVV.